Following are 13 T cell receptor beta chains from one sample sequenced in a study of sequential checkpoint blockade in melanoma. As to treatment: randomized to nivolumab then ipilimumab (arm A) or the reverse (arm B). Sequencing was performed with immunoSEQ multiplex PCR; in TCRdb, only in-frame clones are kept and a portion is missing. This table holds about 9,600 clones, 24% found once. Material: tumor tissue (inferred from file names), obtained from a patient given nivolumab and ipilimumab in sequence. These receptors came from a human donor with melanoma.

This clone was detected a few times. The chain uses TRBV30 and TRBJ1-6, with D possibly TRBD1 on 5 matching bases. Between the trimmed V and J ends, which lost 2 bases and 7 bases, there was a span of 15 bases. The germline gives CDR1 GTSNPN, CDR2 SVGIG (reference sequence). This CDR3 spans 15 amino acids. The CDR3 DNA reads TGTGCCTGGAGTTTCCAGGGTCTGGAAAATTCACCCCTCCACTTT. This gives the protein CAWSFQGLENSPLHF. Full variable domain (missing parts from reference TRBV30 and TRBJ1-6): SQTIHQWPATLVQPVGSPLSLECTVEGTSNPNLYWYRQAAGRGLQLLFYSVGIGQISSEVPQNLSASRPQDRQFILSSKKLLLSDSGFYLCAWSFQGLENSPLHFGNGTRLTVT.

This clone was detected ten times or more. The genes are TRBV12-2 and TRBJ2-1; TRBD2 is the table's D call, not checked against the DNA. TRBV12-2 is given as a pseudogene. The CDR3 extends over 19 amino acids. CDR3 bases: TGTGCCATTATCAAAATAAGGACTAGCGGGAGTGACTCCTACAATGAGCAGTTCTTC. Translated: CAIIKIRTSGSDSYNEQFF.

This clone showed up just a few times. The chain is built from TRBV6-8 and TRBJ2-7; 10 positions match TRBD1. CDR3 length equals 16 residues. V lost 4 bases, J lost 3 bases, and 9 bases stayed unmatched. CDR1 and CDR2 (germline): MNHGY, SAAAGT. The CDR3 nucleotides are TGTGCCAGCAGTTCACCATACCGGGACAGGGGCTACGAGCAGTACTTC. It translates to CASSSPYRDRGYEQYF.

Only a few counts were recorded for this clone. The V call is TRBV9, the J call TRBJ2-1; TRBD1 aligns across 10 bases. The CDR3 runs 15 residues. The trim removed 3 bases at V and 7 bases at J, leaving 7 bases unmatched. Germline V gene lookup returns CDR1 SGDLS and CDR2 YYNGEE. The chain's CDR3 is CASSGRTGGGNEQFF. The CDR3 DNA is TGTGCCAGCAGCGGGCGGACAGGGGGAGGGAATGAGCAGTTCTTC. The whole variable domain, filled in from reference TRBV9 and TRBJ2-1, reads DSGVTQTPKHLITATGQRVTLRCSPRSGDLSVYWYQQSLDQGLQFLIQYYNGEERAKGNILERFSAQQFPDLHSELNLSSLELGDSALYFCASSGRTGGGNEQFFGPGTRLTVL.

This clone was picked up a small number of times. The chain joins TRBV5-1 to TRBJ1-4; TRBD1 aligns across 7 bases. The V gene's germline CDR1 is SGHRS and CDR2 YFSETQ. The CDR3 length is 14 residues. The junction had 6 bases not matched to a gene; V was cut back by 5 bases and J by 5 bases. Here the CDR3 reads CASRLRTGNEKLFF. DNA of the CDR3: TGCGCCAGCAGACTCCGGACAGGCAATGAAAAACTGTTTTTT.

This clone was found a few times. The rearrangement joins TRBV2 to TRBJ1-2, with D unclear. The CDR3 length is 12 residues. Germline V gene data show CDR1 as SNHLY and CDR2 as FYNNEI. The V end was cut by 3 bases, the J end by 8 bases, with 10 bases between. In DNA form, the CDR3 reads TGTGCCAGCAGTGATTGGGGAGAAGGCTACACCTTC. This encodes CASSDWGEGYTF.

The CDR3 DNA follows: TGTGCCAGCAGTTACCCTCGGGGCCCCACGAACACTGAAGCTTTCTTT. Translation: CASSYPRGPTNTEAFF. This chain links TRBV6-8 with TRBJ1-1, with D tentatively TRBD1 (5 bases). The CDR3 consists of 16 residues. The germline CDR1 and CDR2 sequences are MNHGY and SAAAGT. V was shortened by 2 bases and J by 1 base, with 14 bases between the two germline ends.

The chain has TRBV9 and TRBJ2-5; 8 bases map to TRBD1. Germline loops: CDR1 SGDLS, CDR2 YYNGEE. The junction had 6 bases not matched to a gene; V was cut back by 3 bases and J by 2 bases. The CDR3 is 15 residues long. As DNA, the CDR3 is TGTGCCAGCAGCGCCCGGGACAGGCTGCAAGAGACCCAGTACTTC. This translates into CASSARDRLQETQYF.

The chain uses TRBV28 and TRBJ2-3; TRBD2 aligns across 11 bases. Looked up from germline, CDR1 is MDHEN and CDR2 is SYDVKM. There are 15 residues in the CDR3. With 6 bases clipped from V and 6 bases from J, the junction kept 8 bases outside the gene matches. The CDR3 coding sequence is TGTGCCAGCAGACGTACTAGCGGGAGAGGTGATACGCAGTATTTT. This translates into CASRRTSGRGDTQYF.

This clone was counted only a few times. The gene calls are TRBV12-2 and TRBJ2-7; the table's D call TRBD1 went unverified against the DNA. TRBV12-2 is classified as a pseudogene. CDR3 length: 17 amino acids. For the CDR3, the DNA is TGTGCAAGTCGCTTAGTCCTTTTGGCGGACAGGGCGCTCGAGCAGTACTTC. Its protein product is CASRLVLLADRALEQYF.

This clone came up many times. The V call is TRBV6-8, the J call TRBJ1-5; no clear D. This CDR3 region has 15 residues. In germline, CDR1 is MNHGY, CDR2 SAAAGT. Trimming left V 6 bases short and J 2 bases short, with 14 bases between. CDR3 coding DNA: TGTGCCAGCAGCCCCCTGGGGTTTGGCAATCAGCCCCAGCATTTT. Residues: CASSPLGFGNQPQHF.

This chain uses TRBV5-1 with TRBJ1-2, with D unresolved. Germline V CDR1 and CDR2: SGHRS, YFSETQ. V lost 0 bases and J 2 bases, leaving 8 bases between the germline ends. The CDR3 runs 14 residues. This CDR3 reads CASSLGARNYGYTF. CDR3 DNA sequence: TGCGCCAGCAGCTTGGGGGCCAGGAACTATGGCTACACCTTC.

This clone was detected only a few times. The J gene is TRBJ2-7, the V gene TRBV6-8, with 8 bases aligning to TRBD1. CDR1 MNHGY and CDR2 SAAAGT come from the germline V gene. V shed 5 bases and J 5 bases; nucleotides not matched to a gene: 5. This CDR3 contains 13 residues. For the CDR3, the DNA is TGTGCCAGCAGTGGACAGGGCGGAAACGAGCAGTACTTC. Translating gives CASSGQGGNEQYF.